The 27 T cell receptor beta chains presented below share a single source sample, sequenced in a study of blood T cell repertoires in COVID-19 (TCRdb year 2020). To prepare the library, the immunoSEQ multiplex PCR assay was applied. TCRdb obtained this table from immuneACCESS and retained in-frame rearrangements with V and J assigned. These tables miss some clones; where compared with another copy, unresolved V genes account for less than half of the shortfall, and the remainder is unexplained. The sample yields approximately 100,000 clones; about 88% were counted once. The ten largest clones capture 2.1% of the sample. Sample: peripheral blood. The receptors derive from a human donor in a cohort sampled during active COVID-19.

The V gene is TRBV19, the J gene TRBJ2-3; the match to TRBD1 covers 8 bases. V shed 5 bases, J shed 1 base, and the junction held 14 bases outside the gene matches. The length of the CDR3 is 18 residues. The germline CDR1 and CDR2 sequences are LNHDA and SQIVND (reference sequence). DNA for the CDR3: TGTGCCAGTAGTCGGCAGCCCTTACAGACAGGGGGCACAGATACGCAGTATTTT. As protein: CASSRQPLQTGGTDTQYF.

V is TRBV19 and J is TRBJ2-7, with 8 bases matching TRBD2. The CDR3 sequence is 15 residues long. Germline CDR1 reads LNHDA; CDR2 reads SQIVND (reference sequence). V lost 2 bases to trimming and J lost 0 bases; unmatched junction nucleotides: 3. CDR3 region: CASSITGTSSYEQYF. The CDR3 nucleotides are TGTGCCAGTAGTATAACAGGGACTAGCTCCTACGAGCAGTACTTC.

This chain connects TRBV5-1 to TRBJ1-2, with 10 positions matching TRBD1. Germline CDR1 and CDR2: SGHRS and YFSETQ. The CDR3 is 15 amino acids. J lost 2 bases, V lost 2 bases, and 3 bases had no gene match. CDR3 in amino acids: CASSLGGQGNYGYTF. The CDR3 nucleotides are TGCGCCAGCAGCTTAGGGGGACAGGGGAACTATGGCTACACCTTC.

J is TRBJ1-4 and V is TRBV7-8, with D tentatively TRBD1 (6 bases). This CDR3 has 14 residues. Germline V gene sequence: CDR1 SGHVS, CDR2 FQNEAQ. V shed 5 bases and J shed 5 bases, with 12 bases lying between them. The CDR3 DNA follows: TGTGCCAGCAGCCGAGGGGGGACAAATGAAAAACTGTTTTTT. It specifies CASSRGGTNEKLFF.

The chain has TRBV19 and TRBJ1-1, with a weak D call TRBD1 (6 bases). The CDR3 totals 14 residues. The germline V and J ends were trimmed by 5 bases and 1 base, with 11 bases remaining between them. Per the germline V gene, CDR1 is LNHDA and CDR2 is SQIVND (reference sequence). This chain's CDR3 is CASSAGATNTEAFF. For the CDR3, the DNA is TGTGCCAGTAGTGCGGGGGCAACGAACACTGAAGCTTTCTTT. Variable domain in full (rest from reference TRBV19 and TRBJ1-1): DGGITQSPKYLFRKEGQNVTLSCEQNLNHDAMYWYRQDPGQGLRLIYYSQIVNDFQKGDIAEGYSVSREKKESFPLTVTSAQKNPTAFYLCASSAGATNTEAFFGQGTRLTVV.

J is TRBJ1-5 and V is TRBV18; TRBD1 agrees at 9 bases. Per the germline V gene, CDR1 is KGHSH and CDR2 is LQKENI. With V trimmed by 6 bases and J by 5 bases, 8 bases remained unmatched. CDR3 length equals 15 residues. DNA for the CDR3: TGTGCCAGCTCGGGACAGGGAGGAAATTATCAGCCCCAGCATTTT. Its translation is CASSGQGGNYQPQHF.

The rearrangement uses TRBV11-2 and TRBJ2-7; 7 nucleotides match TRBD1. Looked up from germline, CDR1 is SGHAT and CDR2 is FQNNGV. The ends lost 2 bases at V and 0 bases at J; junction bases unmatched: 1. The CDR3 has 14 residues. This CDR3 is CASSLWDSSYEQYF. The CDR3 DNA sequence: TGTGCCAGCAGCTTATGGGACAGCTCCTACGAGCAGTACTTC.

This chain uses TRBV30 with TRBJ2-3, with D possibly being TRBD2 (6 bases). The germline gives CDR1 GTSNPN, CDR2 SVGIG (reference sequence). This CDR3 contains 11 residues. V was clipped by 0 bases and J by 10 bases, with 8 bases between them. The CDR3 DNA follows: TGTGCCTGGAGTGTGGAGGGAGCGCAGTATTTT. This codes for CAWSVEGAQYF.

The V and J genes are TRBV4-1 and TRBJ2-1, with 8 bases aligning to TRBD2. The CDR3 has 16 amino acids. V was pared by 0 bases and J by 8 bases, with 9 bases of the junction left unmatched. Germline lookup yields CDR1 MGHRA and CDR2 YSYEKL. The CDR3 reads CASSQEGTRVGDEQFF. The CDR3, as DNA: TGCGCCAGCAGCCAAGAGGGGACTAGGGTTGGAGATGAGCAGTTCTTC.

This chain joins TRBV10-3 and TRBJ1-3; 7 bases are a match to TRBD1. The length of the CDR3 is 14 residues. The V and J ends lost 6 bases and 1 base, in that order; junction bases with no gene match: 3. The germline V gene encodes CDR1 ENHRY and CDR2 SYGVKD. CDR3 protein: CAIRTGTSGNTIYF. The CDR3, as DNA: TGTGCCATCAGGACAGGGACTTCTGGAAACACCATATATTTT.

The rearrangement joins TRBV18 to TRBJ2-2; D not certain. Germline CDR1 KGHSH, CDR2 LQKENI. This CDR3 has 14 amino acids. V was shortened by 3 bases and J by 1 base, with 6 bases between the two germline ends. CDR3 in DNA: TGTGCCAGCTCACCCTTATTGAACACCGGGGAGCTGTTTTTT. It specifies CASSPLLNTGELFF.

This clone was seen only once. CDR3 sequence (DNA): TGTGCCAGCAGCGTAGAGGGGGAGTGGAACAATGAGCAGTTCTTC. Translating it yields CASSVEGEWNNEQFF. The chain couples TRBV9 to TRBJ2-1; possibly TRBD1 for D (6 bases). The CDR3 consists of 15 residues. Germline CDR1 SGDLS, CDR2 YYNGEE. With 0 bases removed from V and 5 bases from J, the gap between germline ends came to 12 bases.

This chain uses TRBV28 with TRBJ2-7; the D is unclear. CDR3 length: 17 amino acids. V lost 10 bases, J lost 9 bases, and 34 bases lay in between. The germline CDR1 and CDR2 sequences are MDHEN and SYDVKM. CDR3: CATTPKNRRYHPGGQYF. The CDR3 DNA reads as TGTGCCACCACCCCCAAGAATAGGCGGTACCACCCCGGCGGGCAGTACTTC.

The V gene is TRBV20-1, the J gene TRBJ2-1; 12 bases agree with TRBD2. V trimming: 3 bases; J trimming: 10 bases; junction bases outside the gene matches: 4. The length of the CDR3 is 13 residues. From germline, CDR1 is DFQATT and CDR2 SNEGSKA (reference sequence). The CDR3 DNA reads TGCAGTGCTAGTGTACTAGCGGGGGGCGAGCAGTTCTTC. Translation: CSASVLAGGEQFF.

This sequence joins TRBV6-2 or TRBV6-3 and TRBJ1-2, with D possibly being TRBD1 (5 bases). CDR3 length: 14 residues. The V end was cut by 0 bases, the J end by 8 bases, with 13 bases between. Germline CDR1 reads MNHEY; CDR2 reads SVGEGT. Written as DNA, the CDR3 is TGTGCCAGCAGTTACTCCCCCAGGGATTACGGCTACACCTTC. As protein: CASSYSPRDYGYTF.

The V call is TRBV9, the J call TRBJ2-2, with 14 bases identical to TRBD2. Germline CDR1 is SGDLS and CDR2 is YYNGEE. The CDR3 extends over 21 amino acids. Unmatched junction bases numbered 14, after V lost 4 bases and J lost 0 bases. DNA for the CDR3: TGTGCCAGCAGCTTTAATACCGGGACTAGCGGGAGATATGCGAACACCGGGGAGCTGTTTTTT. It is translated as CASSFNTGTSGRYANTGELFF.

This chain joins TRBV28 and TRBJ1-1; tentatively, D is TRBD1 (6 bases). Germline lookup yields CDR1 MDHEN and CDR2 SYDVKM. V gave up 1 base and J gave up 2 bases, with 14 bases separating them. The CDR3 has 16 amino acids. The CDR3 sequence: CASSLLGGGANTEAFF. The CDR3 coding sequence is TGTGCCAGCAGTTTATTGGGTGGGGGGGCCAACACTGAAGCTTTCTTT.

V usage is TRBV6-1 and J usage is TRBJ1-2; TRBD1 aligns across 8 bases. The germline CDR1 and CDR2 sequences are MNHNS and SASEGT. V lost 2 bases, J lost 10 bases, and 9 bases stayed unmatched. The CDR3 is 14 residues long. Here the CDR3 reads CASSEPGGAGSYTF. Here the CDR3 DNA reads TGTGCCAGCAGTGAACCAGGGGGCGCAGGTTCCTACACCTTC.

This clone turned up a few times. The rearrangement uses TRBV20-1 and TRBJ2-7, with TRBD2 as a possible D gene (5 bases). Trimming removed 3 bases at V and 1 base at J, with 13 bases between. CDR3 size: 14 residues. Germline assignment: CDR1 DFQATT and CDR2 SNEGSKA (reference sequence). DNA of the CDR3: TGCAGTGCTAGTAGCGCGATTAATTCCTACGAGCAGTACTTC. This gives the protein CSASSAINSYEQYF.

The chain recombines TRBV18 with TRBJ2-2; D call uncertain. Per germline, CDR1 KGHSH and CDR2 LQKENI. The CDR3 is 14 amino acids. Trimming shortened V by 2 bases and J by 5 bases, and 9 bases separated the two germline ends. For the CDR3, the DNA is TGTGCCAGCTCACCAGTCCCTGAGACCGGGGAGCTGTTTTTT. Translation gives CASSPVPETGELFF.

This clone has a handful of counts. This sequence joins TRBV5-1 and TRBJ2-7, with 9 positions matching TRBD2. V lost 0 bases and J lost 6; bases outside the gene matches: 7. The CDR3 totals 15 residues. The germline V gene has CDR1 SGHRS and CDR2 YFSETQ. The DNA of the CDR3 is TGCGCCAGCAGCTTGGAGGGACTAGCCCCTGGCGAGCAGTACTTC. It yields the protein CASSLEGLAPGEQYF.

This chain connects TRBV19 to TRBJ2-2; 13 positions match TRBD2. The CDR3 covers 16 residues. Germline V gene lookup returns CDR1 LNHDA and CDR2 SQIVND (reference sequence). V shed 10 bases, J shed 5 bases, and the junction held 10 bases outside the gene matches. As DNA, the CDR3 is TGTGCCATCCAAGGAGGGACTAGCGGGGCTACCGGGGAGCTGTTTTTT. Protein product: CAIQGGTSGATGELFF.

V usage is TRBV14 and J usage is TRBJ1-2, with 11 bases identical to TRBD1. Germline loops: CDR1 SGHDN, CDR2 FVKESK. V shed 3 bases, J shed 7 bases, and the junction held 10 bases outside the gene matches. The CDR3 is made up of 16 amino acids. The CDR3 reads CASSHADRGRVGGYTF. The CDR3 DNA follows: TGTGCCAGCAGCCACGCGGACAGGGGGCGAGTGGGTGGCTACACCTTC. Full variable domain (missing parts from reference TRBV14 and TRBJ1-2): EAGVTQFPSHSVIEKGQTVTLRCDPISGHDNLYWYRRVMGKEIKFLLHFVKESKQDESGMPNNRFLAERTGGTYSTLKVQPAELEDSGVYFCASSHADRGRVGGYTFGSGTRLTVV.

The chain carries TRBV14 and TRBJ2-5, with a tentative D call TRBD2 (6 bases). Trimming shortened V by 1 base and J by 2 bases, and 11 bases separated the two germline ends. This CDR3 region has 15 residues. Germline CDR1 reads SGHDN; CDR2 reads FVKESK. CDR3 sequence reads: CASSQVMDYQETQYF. As DNA, the CDR3 is TGTGCCAGCAGCCAAGTCATGGACTATCAAGAGACCCAGTACTTC.

The chain couples TRBV2 to TRBJ2-7; 7 bases line up with TRBD2. The CDR3 has 14 residues. CDR1 is SNHLY and CDR2 is FYNNEI in the germline V gene. J gave up 3 bases and V 4 bases, and 6 bases lay outside the gene matches. The CDR3 here is CASSARGLYYEQYF. In DNA form, the CDR3 reads TGTGCCAGCAGTGCTAGGGGACTATACTACGAGCAGTACTTC.

The V call is TRBV2, the J call TRBJ2-7; the D gene is possibly TRBD2 (5 bases). There are 11 residues in the CDR3. Looked up from germline, CDR1 is SNHLY and CDR2 is FYNNEI. Trimming shortened V by 6 bases and J by 5 bases, and 8 bases separated the two germline ends. In DNA form, the CDR3 reads TGTGCCAGCAGGGTCGGGGACGAGCAGTACTTC. As protein: CASRVGDEQYF.

This clone has more than one count but fewer than ten. The J gene is TRBJ1-3, the V gene TRBV15, with D possibly matching TRBD1 (5 bases). Germline lookup yields CDR1 LNHNV and CDR2 YYDKDF (reference sequence). The CDR3 totals 14 residues. V lost 6 bases and J lost 0, with 9 bases in between. CDR3 amino acids: CATSRQGSGNTIYF. In nucleotides, the CDR3 is TGTGCCACCAGTCGTCAGGGCTCTGGAAACACCATATATTTT.